The rows below give T cell receptor beta chains drawn from one sample of a study of T cells expressing NK-cell markers. From its re-call of the 5' RACE reads, TCRdb lists each CDR3 protein once, without DNA. This table holds roughly 120,000 distinct CDR3 sequences. Sequencing was done on a sample of blood T cells: a sorted CD56 or NKG2C T cell subset, CD4+ or CD8+ T cells, or bulk PBMC T cells (not recorded which). The receptors shown here come from a woman aged 18-70 years in good health. The CDR3 runs from the conserved cysteine through the conserved F or W.

j_call: TRBJ1-2; v_call: TRBV11-2; cdr3_aa: CASSLAVTDNYGYTF
j_call: TRBJ2-1; v_call: TRBV29-1; cdr3_aa: CSVEDRDRLNEQFF
j_call: TRBJ2-1; v_call: TRBV20-1; cdr3_aa: CSARDYSGSSYNEQFF
j_call: TRBJ2-3; v_call: TRBV27; cdr3_aa: CASGEGRADTQYF
j_call: TRBJ2-1; v_call: TRBV7-2; cdr3_aa: CASSLMTSGTNEQFF
j_call: TRBJ2-2; v_call: TRBV9; cdr3_aa: CASSVTGENTGELFF
j_call: TRBJ2-5; v_call: TRBV6-5; cdr3_aa: CASSYGQGGTEETQYF
j_call: TRBJ2-7; v_call: TRBV28; cdr3_aa: CASTNGPGTGAYEQYF
j_call: TRBJ2-3; v_call: TRBV7-8; cdr3_aa: CASIRGDYTDTQYF
j_call: TRBJ1-6; v_call: TRBV4-3; cdr3_aa: CASSQGGGKYSPLHF
j_call: TRBJ2-2; v_call: TRBV4-2; cdr3_aa: CASVSREGDTGELFF
j_call: TRBJ2-7; v_call: TRBV5-1; cdr3_aa: CASSPTPGQNSYEQYF
j_call: TRBJ1-2; v_call: TRBV4-1; cdr3_aa: CASSQDGGGYTF
j_call: TRBJ2-1; v_call: TRBV9; cdr3_aa: CASSPPGLGSYNEQFF
j_call: TRBJ2-3; v_call: TRBV7-3; cdr3_aa: CASSLGRTSTDTQYF
j_call: TRBJ1-1; v_call: TRBV20-1; cdr3_aa: CSALLQGYTEAFF
j_call: TRBJ2-1; v_call: TRBV7-9; cdr3_aa: CASSRTGQSSYNEQFF
j_call: TRBJ2-1; v_call: TRBV5-6; cdr3_aa: CASSLEGSGGGDEQFF
j_call: TRBJ2-1; v_call: TRBV5-8; cdr3_aa: CASSLFLSYNEQFF
j_call: TRBJ1-5; v_call: TRBV10-1; cdr3_aa: CASSESGRGPQPQHF
j_call: TRBJ1-1; v_call: TRBV25-1; cdr3_aa: CASSESGGRNTEAFF
j_call: TRBJ2-3; v_call: TRBV4-3; cdr3_aa: CASSQDRDFNTDTQYF
j_call: TRBJ2-1; v_call: TRBV3-1; cdr3_aa: CASSRSWDEQFF
j_call: TRBJ1-5; v_call: TRBV28; cdr3_aa: CASSPTGDSQPQHF
j_call: TRBJ2-7; v_call: TRBV25-1; cdr3_aa: CASSEEEGRPYEQYF
j_call: TRBJ1-1; v_call: TRBV29-1; cdr3_aa: CSVALGQGPEAFF
j_call: TRBJ1-5; v_call: TRBV7-2; cdr3_aa: CASSSMMGGQPQHF
j_call: TRBJ2-1; v_call: TRBV14; cdr3_aa: CASSHLSPRGIGNNEQFF
j_call: TRBJ1-3; v_call: TRBV11-2; cdr3_aa: CASSFSLISGNTIYF
j_call: TRBJ2-2; v_call: TRBV20-1; cdr3_aa: CSARGALNSGELFF
j_call: TRBJ2-7; v_call: TRBV20-1; cdr3_aa: CSVEGQGAVGSSEGYEQYF
j_call: TRBJ2-7; v_call: TRBV7-9; cdr3_aa: CASSGGTGSYEQYF
j_call: TRBJ1-1; v_call: TRBV12-3/TRBV12-4; cdr3_aa: CASNAGTEAFF
j_call: TRBJ2-7; v_call: TRBV29-1; cdr3_aa: CSATPNMGDEQYF
j_call: TRBJ1-1; v_call: TRBV10-3; cdr3_aa: CAIRQGLNTEAFF
j_call: TRBJ2-6; v_call: TRBV29-1; cdr3_aa: CSVEGVTGANVLTF
j_call: TRBJ2-3; v_call: TRBV4-3; cdr3_aa: CASSQGLGDDTQYF
j_call: TRBJ2-3; v_call: TRBV6-4; cdr3_aa: CASSPGLGLDTQYF
j_call: TRBJ2-1; v_call: TRBV28; cdr3_aa: CASSLSSGSYNEQFF
j_call: TRBJ2-1; v_call: TRBV12-3/TRBV12-4; cdr3_aa: CASNWDRGRLGEQFF
j_call: TRBJ2-7; v_call: TRBV11-2; cdr3_aa: CASSRTWEQYF
j_call: TRBJ1-1; v_call: TRBV7-6; cdr3_aa: CASSLAENTEAFF
j_call: TRBJ2-2; v_call: TRBV18; cdr3_aa: CASSPRDRMTGELFF